This T cell receptor beta chain was observed in a study of neurological immune-mediated disorders. Study overall: The 35 or so patients with multiple sclerosis comprised roughly 31 relapsing-remitting cases and 3 secondary progressive cases.

This clonotype was observed many times. What it binds is not known. Via MiXCR, TCRdb re-called the 5' RACE reads, giving one row per CDR3 protein. The data contain approximately 60,000 distinct CDR3 sequences, roughly 4.3% of them singletons. CDR3 length: 20 residues. V gave up 3 bases and J gave up 0 bases, with 27 bases separating them. Looked up from germline, CDR1 is DFQATT and CDR2 is SNEGSKA (reference sequence). Notes on the study in general: Among expanded clones, no CDR3 amino acid sequences were shared across subjects, a pattern suggesting private repertoires in all groups.

Sequencing was carried out using PBMCs. The receptor's source is a middle-aged man with multiple sclerosis. The rearrangement joins TRBV20-1 to TRBJ1-5, with TRBD1 as a possible D gene (5 bases). CDR3 protein: CSASLWGMGYLSYSNQPQHF. The DNA of the CDR3 is TGCAGTGCTAGTCTTTGGGGGATGGGGTATCTGTCTTATAGCAATCAGCCCCAGCATTTT.